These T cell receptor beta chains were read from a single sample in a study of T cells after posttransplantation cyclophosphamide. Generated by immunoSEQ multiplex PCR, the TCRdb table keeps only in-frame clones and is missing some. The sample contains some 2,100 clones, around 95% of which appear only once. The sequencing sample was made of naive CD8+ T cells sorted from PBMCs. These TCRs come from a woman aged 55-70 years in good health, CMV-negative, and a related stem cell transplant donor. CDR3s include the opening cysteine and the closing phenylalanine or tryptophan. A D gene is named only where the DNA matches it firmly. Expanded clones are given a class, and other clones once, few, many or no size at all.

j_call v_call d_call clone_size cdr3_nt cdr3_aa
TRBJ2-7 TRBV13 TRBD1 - TGTGCCAGCAGCGAAAGCGGGACAGGGCACGAGCAGTACTTC CASSESGTGHEQYF
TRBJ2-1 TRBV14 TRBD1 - TGTGCCAGCAGCCAAGTAAGGGGGCTAGTCAATGAGCAGTTCTTC CASSQVRGLVNEQFF
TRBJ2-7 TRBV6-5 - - TGTGCCAGCAGTTACAACCTAGGAGACGAGCAGTACTTC CASSYNLGDEQYF
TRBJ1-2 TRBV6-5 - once TGTGCCAGCAGTTACAATTCGGGAGGGGGTGATGGCTACACCTTC CASSYNSGGGDGYTF
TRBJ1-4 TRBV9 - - TGTGCCAGCAGCGTTCGGGACTCCCGGGGTACCCCTAATGAAAAACTGTTTTTT CASSVRDSRGTPNEKLFF
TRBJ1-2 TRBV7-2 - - TGTGCCAGCAGCCGGCTTAGCCCAACTGCGGCCTATGGCTACACCTTC CASSRLSPTAAYGYTF
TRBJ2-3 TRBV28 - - TGTGCCAGCAGTGACAATGGGCCAGATACGCAGTATTTT CASSDNGPDTQYF
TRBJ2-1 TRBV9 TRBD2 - TGTGCCAGCAGCGACTCATTGGGGACTAGCGTTTACAATGAGCAGTTCTTC CASSDSLGTSVYNEQFF
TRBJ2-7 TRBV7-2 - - TGTGCCAGCAGCCCTCTACTCTTCGAGCAGTACTTC CASSPLLFEQYF
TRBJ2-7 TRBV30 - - TGTGCCTGGAGTGTGGCCTCCTCCTACGAGCAGTACTTC CAWSVASSYEQYF
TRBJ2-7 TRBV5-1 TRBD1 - TGCGCCAGCAGCCCCCCGGACAGGGTATCCTACGAGCAGTACTTC CASSPPDRVSYEQYF
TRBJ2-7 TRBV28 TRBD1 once TGTGCCAGCAGTGGCACACAGGGGGCCCTTTACGAGCAGTACTTC CASSGTQGALYEQYF
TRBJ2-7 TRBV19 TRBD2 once TGTGCCAGTAATTCAGGGAGGGAAGACGAGCAGTACTTC CASNSGREDEQYF
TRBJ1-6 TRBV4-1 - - TGCGCCAGCAGCCAAGGGGGGGTTTCACCCCTCCACTTT CASSQGGVSPLHF